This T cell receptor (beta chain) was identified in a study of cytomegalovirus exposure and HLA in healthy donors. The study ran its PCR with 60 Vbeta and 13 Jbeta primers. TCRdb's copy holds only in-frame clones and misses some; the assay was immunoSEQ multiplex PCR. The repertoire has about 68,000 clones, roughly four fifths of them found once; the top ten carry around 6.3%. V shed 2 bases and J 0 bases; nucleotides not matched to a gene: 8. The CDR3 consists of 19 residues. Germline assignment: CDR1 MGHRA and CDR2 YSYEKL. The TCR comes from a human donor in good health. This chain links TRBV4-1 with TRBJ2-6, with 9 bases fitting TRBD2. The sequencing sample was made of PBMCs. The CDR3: CASSQLAGGARSGANVLTF. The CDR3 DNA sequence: TGCGCCAGCAGCCAACTTGCGGGGGGGGCTCGCTCTGGGGCCAACGTCCTGACTTTC.